Given below is one T cell receptor (beta chain) in context. CDR1 is SNHLY, CDR2 FYNNEI, per germline. The junction had 8 bases not matched to a gene; V was cut back by 6 bases and J by 3 bases. This CDR3 comprises 16 residues. These data belong to a study of cytomegalovirus exposure and HLA in healthy donors. 13 Jbeta primers and 60 Vbeta primers were used for the PCR. Some clones are missing from TCRdb's copy, which holds only in-frame ones; the method was immunoSEQ multiplex PCR. The sample consists of some 140,000 clones, roughly 70% of them appearing once. Sequencing was performed on PBMCs. The sequence derives from a man aged 40-49 years in good health and CMV-seronegative. The chain carries TRBV2 and TRBJ2-2; 9 bases align to TRBD2. CDR3 residues: CASSPRVAGDTGELFF. DNA of the CDR3: TGTGCCAGCAGCCCTAGAGTAGCGGGGGACACCGGGGAGCTGTTTTTT. The complete variable domain, with remaining parts taken from reference TRBV2 and TRBJ2-2, reads EPEVTQTPSHQVTQMGQEVILRCVPISNHLYFYWYRQILGQKVEFLVSFYNNEISEKSEIFDDQFSVERPDGSNFTLKIRSTKLEDSAMYFCASSPRVAGDTGELFFGEGSRLTVL.